A single sample is the source of the 32 T cell receptor beta chains below, sequenced in a study of type 1 regulatory T cells. No antigen is known for these receptors. Using its own MiXCR run on the reads, TCRdb lists one record per CDR3 protein. The sample lists around 62,000 distinct CDR3 sequences; roughly three fifths were seen once. Specimen: cultured T cells, either the whole culture or a sorted T cell fraction (not recorded which). Subset indicated: Tr1-enriched cell product generated in vitro against host alloantigens. All receptors derive from a human donor in good health.

The sample holds a few counts of this clonotype. This chain connects TRBV19 to TRBJ2-5; 9 nucleotides agree with TRBD2. The CDR3 has 14 residues. Trimming removed 5 bases from V and 5 bases from J; junction bases left unmatched: 6. Germline CDR1 LNHDA, CDR2 SQIVND (reference sequence). The CDR3 sequence: CASSLLAGGETQYF. The DNA of the CDR3 is TGTGCCAGTAGTCTACTAGCGGGCGGGGAGACCCAGTACTTC.

This clonotype has just one count. This rearrangement joins TRBV28 to TRBJ1-5; 9 bases are shared with TRBD1. Germline loops: CDR1 MDHEN, CDR2 SYDVKM. The CDR3 runs 15 residues. V dropped 10 bases and J dropped 4; count of bases not matched to a gene: 11. CDR3 coding DNA: TGTGCCACACAGGACTACAGGGGGCTTAATCAGCCCCAGCATTTT. It specifies CATQDYRGLNQPQHF.

The sample holds a few counts of this clonotype. The chain is built from TRBV19 and TRBJ2-7; 7 bases line up with TRBD2. Germline loops: CDR1 LNHDA, CDR2 SQIVND (reference sequence). This CDR3 has 13 amino acids. V dropped 8 bases and J dropped 0; count of bases not matched to a gene: 4. As DNA, the CDR3 is TGTGCCAGTTCCTCTAGCGGCTCCTACGAGCAGTACTTC. Amino acid sequence: CASSSSGSYEQYF.

In its sample, this clonotype was seen a few times. The chain links TRBV28 to TRBJ2-4; tentative D call: TRBD1 (6 bases). CDR3 length equals 14 residues. CDR1 and CDR2 from the germline V gene are MDHEN and SYDVKM. V was cut by 3 bases and J by 10 bases, with 16 bases left in between. The CDR3 is CASSFRQGIDIQYF. CDR3 sequence (DNA): TGTGCCAGCAGTTTTCGGCAGGGGATTGATATTCAGTACTTC.

The CDR3 bases are TGTGCCAGCAGCCGTCCCGGGACATTGAACACTGAAGCTTTCTTT. Protein: CASSRPGTLNTEAFF. The chain uses TRBV7-9 and TRBJ1-1; the D gene is possibly TRBD1 (6 bases). This CDR3 contains 15 residues. Germline lookup yields CDR1 SEHNR and CDR2 FQNEAQ (reference sequence). V lost 5 bases to trimming and J lost 0 bases, with 13 bases between them.

The chain uses TRBV20-1 and TRBJ1-1; 9 nucleotides agree with TRBD1. The CDR3 length is 13 residues. The J segment lost 3 bases and the V segment lost 6 bases, leaving 5 bases of the junction unmatched. Germline CDR1 and CDR2: DFQATT and SNEGSKA (reference sequence). The CDR3 here is CSATRDRDTEAFF. The CDR3 DNA reads as TGCAGTGCGACTCGGGACAGGGACACTGAAGCTTTCTTT.

V is TRBV19 and J is TRBJ2-7; possibly TRBD1 for D (6 bases). The CDR3 contains 15 residues. CDR1 is LNHDA, CDR2 SQIVND, per germline (reference sequence). With 1 base removed from V and 5 bases from J, the gap between germline ends came to 15 bases. CDR3 sequence: CASSIGGQGWNEQYF. The DNA of the CDR3 is TGTGCCAGTAGTATAGGGGGGCAGGGATGGAACGAGCAGTACTTC.

This chain joins TRBV12-3 or TRBV12-4 and TRBJ2-1; 8 bases line up with TRBD2. CDR3 length equals 16 residues. Unmatched junction bases numbered 10, after V lost 7 bases and J lost 2 bases. Here the CDR3 DNA reads TGTGCCAGCAACCGTAATGGCGGGAGGACCTACAATGAGCAGTTCTTC. Protein product: CASNRNGGRTYNEQFF.

V is TRBV20-1 and J is TRBJ2-5, with D tentatively TRBD1 (6 bases). This CDR3 contains 13 residues. Deletions cut 0 bases from V and 5 bases from J, with 10 bases between. Germline V gene sequence: CDR1 DFQATT, CDR2 SNEGSKA (reference sequence). In DNA form, the CDR3 reads TGCAGTGCTAGAGATTACAGGGATGAGACCCAGTACTTC. Protein product: CSARDYRDETQYF.

This clonotype occurred many times. The V gene is TRBV20-1, the J gene TRBJ2-7; TRBD1 might be the D (5 bases). With 0 bases removed from V and 8 bases from J, the gap between germline ends came to 8 bases. CDR3 length equals 11 residues. Per germline, CDR1 DFQATT and CDR2 SNEGSKA (reference sequence). The DNA for the CDR3 is TGCAGTGCTAGAGAACAGGCCAAGCAGTACTTC. Amino acid sequence: CSAREQAKQYF.

The chain recombines TRBV14 with TRBJ2-2; no clear D. The V gene's germline CDR1 is SGHDN and CDR2 FVKESK. This CDR3 has 14 residues. V lost 4 bases, J lost 5 bases, and 11 bases lay in between. DNA for the CDR3: TGTGCCAGCAGCCTCCTAGAGTGGACCGGGGAGCTGTTTTTT. Translated, it gives CASSLLEWTGELFF.

The genes are TRBV15 and TRBJ1-2; D not certain. Trimming pared 6 bases from V and 2 bases from J, leaving 7 bases between. Germline CDR1 is LNHNV and CDR2 is YYDKDF (reference sequence). The CDR3 totals 12 residues. The CDR3 sequence: CATSTQNYGYTF. The CDR3 DNA follows: TGTGCCACCAGTACACAGAACTATGGCTACACCTTC.

About this clonotype: Without the conserved terminal phenylalanine or tryptophan, this CDR3 likely stems from a read error. This sequence joins TRBV6-2 or TRBV6-3 and TRBJ1-2; the D is unclear. V lost 5 bases and J lost 8, with 18 bases in between. The CDR3 length is 14 residues. Germline CDR1 and CDR2: MNHEY and SVGEGT. CDR3 coding DNA: TGTGCCAGCAGTCCCCGGACGGCCACGCGGGGCTACACCATC. This translates into CASSPRTATRGYTI.

This chain uses TRBV6-6 with TRBJ2-7; D perhaps matches TRBD2 (6 bases). V was pared by 10 bases and J by 0 bases, with 10 bases between. Germline lookup yields CDR1 MNHNY and CDR2 SVGAGI (reference sequence). The CDR3 is 12 residues long. CDR3 residues: CANGTLSYEQYF. The CDR3 coding sequence is TGTGCCAACGGGACTCTCTCCTACGAGCAGTACTTC.

The table lists this clonotype with a few counts. The V gene is TRBV27, the J gene TRBJ2-7, with 8 bases aligning to TRBD2. The germline V gene has CDR1 MNHEY and CDR2 SMNVEV (reference sequence). The V segment lost 6 bases and the J segment 5 bases; nucleotides outside the gene matches: 15. The CDR3 totals 16 residues. The CDR3 loop is CASRTILGSGNNEQYF. The CDR3, as DNA: TGTGCCAGCAGGACCATTTTGGGTAGCGGGAATAACGAGCAGTACTTC.

The chain couples TRBV6-2 or TRBV6-3 to TRBJ2-2, with D tentatively TRBD2 (5 bases). The CDR3 has 18 residues. Looked up from germline, CDR1 is MNHEY and CDR2 is SVGEGT. V was trimmed by 2 bases and J by 4 bases, leaving 20 bases between them. In nucleotides, the CDR3 is TGTGCCAGCAGTTACCGCCGGTGGACTGCACAGTTCACCGGGGAGCTGTTTTTT. It specifies CASSYRRWTAQFTGELFF.

The rearrangement links TRBV27 to TRBJ2-7; possibly TRBD1 for D (6 bases). The CDR3 runs to 16 residues. Germline CDR1 and CDR2: MNHEY and SMNVEV (reference sequence). V dropped 6 bases and J dropped 7 bases, with 25 bases sitting between them. The CDR3, as DNA: TGTGCCAGCAGGGGCGGTGGGGACCGTTTGAGGGGGGAGCAGTACTTC. Its translation is CASRGGGDRLRGEQYF.

The CDR3 loop reads CASSPGPERDYTF. The CDR3 bases are TGTGCCAGCTCACCTGGGCCGGAAAGGGACTACACCTTC. The V gene is TRBV18, the J gene TRBJ1-2; D remains ambiguous. From germline, CDR1 is KGHSH and CDR2 LQKENI. V was trimmed by 3 bases and J by 10 bases, leaving 15 bases between them. CDR3 size: 13 residues.

The V call is TRBV7-8, the J call TRBJ1-6, with D possibly matching TRBD1 (6 bases). CDR1 and CDR2 (germline): SGHVS, FQNEAQ. CDR3 size: 15 residues. Trimming removed 3 bases at V and 7 bases at J, with 13 bases between. CDR3 sequence reads: CASSFSSGANSPLHF. In DNA, the CDR3 is TGTGCCAGCAGCTTTAGCTCAGGGGCGAATTCACCCCTCCACTTT.

The V call is TRBV12-3 or TRBV12-4, the J call TRBJ1-1; 10 bases align to TRBD1. CDR3 length: 16 residues. The V segment lost 5 bases and the J segment 1 base; nucleotides outside the gene matches: 7. The CDR3 sequence: CASSRQGAPWNTEAFF. The CDR3 nucleotides read TGTGCCAGCAGTCGACAGGGGGCCCCATGGAACACTGAAGCTTTCTTT.

V usage is TRBV20-1 and J usage is TRBJ2-6; D is perhaps TRBD1 (5 bases). The CDR3 has 15 amino acids. Germline V gene sequence: CDR1 DFQATT, CDR2 SNEGSKA (reference sequence). The V end lost 0 bases, the J end lost 1 base, and 7 bases lay between the germline ends. The CDR3 DNA sequence: TGCAGTGCTAGAGAGGGGCAGTCTGGGGCCAACGTCCTGACTTTC. Encoded protein: CSAREGQSGANVLTF.

This clonotype was counted only a few times. V and J are TRBV9 and TRBJ2-3; D call uncertain. This CDR3 contains 13 residues. Germline assignment: CDR1 SGDLS and CDR2 YYNGEE. Trimming took off 4 bases at V and 4 bases at J, with 10 bases between the two ends. CDR3 residues: CASSIVIPDTQYF. CDR3 nucleotides: TGTGCCAGCAGCATAGTAATCCCAGATACGCAGTATTTT.

The chain carries TRBV12-3 or TRBV12-4 and TRBJ1-1; 8 bases map to TRBD1. J was trimmed by 7 bases and V by 5 bases; bases with no gene match: 9. This CDR3 comprises 14 residues. The CDR3 nucleotides are TGTGCCAGCAGTGCCCGGACAGGGAAGGATGAAGCTTTCTTT. Translation: CASSARTGKDEAFF.

In this sample, this clonotype turned up once. Sequence at one end of the junction differs from germline and may be a read error. This chain connects TRBV5-5 to TRBJ1-1; a weak D match, TRBD1 (6 bases). In germline, CDR1 is SGHKS, CDR2 YYEKEE (reference sequence). This CDR3 contains 13 residues. The CDR3: CASSYGQPPEGGF. In DNA form, the CDR3 reads TGTGCCAGCAGCTATGGACAGCCCCCCGAGGGTGGCTTT.

For this clonotype: The junction differs from germline at one of its ends, possibly a read error. The chain links TRBV7-2 to TRBJ2-1; 12 bases are a match to TRBD2. The CDR3 consists of 14 residues. The germline V gene encodes CDR1 SGHTA and CDR2 FQGNSA. The chain's CDR3 is CASSLGLAGDPPIF. DNA for the CDR3: TGTGCCAGCAGCTTAGGACTAGCGGGGGACCCTCCGATCTTC.

This sequence joins TRBV20-1 and TRBJ2-1; no clear D gene. Germline V lookup: CDR1 DFQATT, CDR2 SNEGSKA (reference sequence). This CDR3 is built from 10 residues. V was clipped by 1 base and J by 8 bases, with 3 bases between them. CDR3 sequence (DNA): TGCAGTGCTAGAGTGGATGAGCAGTTCTTC. It codes for CSARVDEQFF.

The chain has TRBV12-3 or TRBV12-4 and TRBJ2-3; 7 nucleotides line up with TRBD2. The CDR3 runs to 15 residues. The J segment lost 1 base and the V segment lost 4 bases, leaving 5 bases of the junction unmatched. The CDR3: CASSWGGRGTDTQYF. In nucleotides, the CDR3 is TGTGCCAGCAGTTGGGGGGGAAGGGGCACAGATACGCAGTATTTT.

The chain links TRBV6-6 to TRBJ1-1; unclear D gene. The CDR3 contains 14 residues. Trimming cost V 4 bases and J 1 base, with 10 bases left between them. The germline V gene has CDR1 MNHNY and CDR2 SVGAGI (reference sequence). Here the CDR3 DNA reads TGTGCCAGCAGTTTCCCCGGTACGAACACTGAAGCTTTCTTT. Protein: CASSFPGTNTEAFF.

The V call is TRBV18, the J call TRBJ1-1, with D possibly TRBD1 on 6 matching bases. V was clipped by 6 bases and J by 6 bases, with 11 bases between them. From germline, CDR1 is KGHSH and CDR2 LQKENI. The CDR3 extends over 12 amino acids. The CDR3 sequence: CASSLTGPEAFF. The CDR3 region has the DNA TGTGCCAGCTCGCTGACAGGACCTGAAGCTTTCTTT.

In this sample, this clonotype turned up a few times. This chain uses TRBV27 with TRBJ2-7; 9 bases align to TRBD2. Germline-derived CDR1 and CDR2 are MNHEY and SMNVEV (reference sequence). This CDR3 is 16 amino acids long. The V segment lost 5 bases and the J segment 2 bases; nucleotides outside the gene matches: 10. CDR3 amino acids: CASSTTPGLATYEQYF. DNA of the CDR3: TGTGCCAGCAGTACCACTCCGGGACTAGCCACCTACGAGCAGTACTTC.

J is TRBJ2-3 and V is TRBV5-5; D call uncertain. The V and J ends lost 7 bases and 0 bases respectively, with 12 bases between them. The germline gives CDR1 SGHKS, CDR2 YYEKEE (reference sequence). The CDR3 spans 14 residues. Here the CDR3 reads CASGLAASTDTQYF. The CDR3 nucleotides are TGTGCCAGCGGGCTCGCCGCAAGCACAGATACGCAGTATTTT.

The V and J genes are TRBV11-2 and TRBJ2-7; 7 nucleotides align to TRBD1. Germline loops: CDR1 SGHAT, CDR2 FQNNGV. J was trimmed by 2 bases and V by 5 bases; bases with no gene match: 9. The CDR3 consists of 15 residues. The CDR3: CASSLRQGVPYEQYF. The CDR3 DNA reads as TGTGCCAGCAGCCTAAGACAGGGAGTGCCCTACGAGCAGTACTTC. The full variable domain, completed using reference TRBV11-2 and TRBJ2-7, is EAGVAQSPRYKIIEKRQSVAFWCNPISGHATLYWYQQILGQGPKLLIQFQNNGVVDDSQLPKDRFSAERLKGVDSTLKIQPAKLEDSAVYLCASSLRQGVPYEQYFGPGTRLTVT.